This T cell receptor beta chain was retrieved from a study of cytomegalovirus exposure and HLA in healthy donors. General study findings and limits: Later findings reportedly placed an Asian-associated ancestry cluster below the approximately 670-donor mean for N-insertions. Cytomegalovirus association was listed for 164 TCR beta chains. Sequencing depth roughly uniform across donors was assumed in presence/absence analyses.

Comments on this clone: Its antigen remains unknown.

The PCR employed 60 Vbeta primers together with 13 Jbeta primers. Clones were read by immunoSEQ multiplex PCR, and TCRdb kept only the in-frame ones, dropping some. The profile shows about 180,000 clones, roughly 87% of them singletons. Trimming stripped 4 bases from V and 7 bases from J, with 17 bases between. CDR3 length: 14 amino acids. The germline CDR1 and CDR2 sequences are SGHRS and YFSETQ. The sequence derives from a woman between 45 and 65 years old in good health and CMV-seronegative. The sample taken for sequencing was PBMCs. The chain joins TRBV5-1 to TRBJ1-2, with D perhaps TRBD1 (6 bases). CDR3 in amino acids: CASSLSRDNFGYTF. The CDR3 DNA reads as TGCGCCAGCAGCCTCTCCCGGGACAATTTTGGCTACACCTTC.